This TCR beta chain comes out of a study of T-cell memory formation after mild COVID-19. Study-level information: Largely donor-specific TCR clusters were found.

This CDR3 region has 16 residues. V was trimmed by 6 bases and J by 5 bases, leaving 22 bases between them. In germline, CDR1 is SEHNR, CDR2 FQNEAQ (reference sequence). Comments on this clonotype: Its antigen is unknown.

General observations from the study: Contracting CD4+ clones were located mainly in CM and EM, and CD8+ clones in EMRA. Pre-infection memory showed some responding clones, and this suggested that cross-reactive memory joined. Later expanders leaned toward CD4+, whereas clones contracting from day 15 to 85 were balanced CD4/CD8.

TCRdb reprocessed the 5' RACE reads via MiXCR and lists one record per CDR3 protein. The sample holds fewer than 450,000 distinct CDR3 sequences; around 24% are singletons and the top ten take around 9.5%. The chain carries TRBV7-9 and TRBJ2-5; possible D gene TRBD1, 6 bases. The specimen was PBMCs or a T cell subset sorted from them (not recorded which). This receptor was identified in an adult woman who had mild COVID-19 (a few samples of this study predate the infection). Cell type and time point are not known. The CDR3 spells CASRGGSGGYGETQYF. The CDR3 region has the DNA TGTGCCAGCAGAGGTGGTTCTGGGGGCTATGGTGAGACCCAGTACTTC.